The entry below describes one TCR beta chain. In the authors' workflow: Amplifying reference gene primers gave estimates of nucleated cell counts. TCRdb keeps only in-frame clones here, not all; method: immunoSEQ multiplex PCR. V, J and clone size derive from that table, while D and trimming were established from the DNA sequence. This table has tens of thousands of clones, under 90% appearing once. The data stem from a study of blood T cell repertoires in COVID-19. The CDR3 is 17 amino acids. Trimming shortened V by 4 bases and J by 4 bases, and 21 bases separated the two germline ends. CDR1 and CDR2 (germline): SGHRS, YFSETQ.

The chain links TRBV5-1 to TRBJ2-1; D ambiguous. The source of this sequence is a woman older than 75 with acute or convalescent COVID-19. The sequencing sample was made of peripheral blood. CDR3 DNA sequence: TGCGCCAGCAGCCTAGGCCTCGTCTCCCGTACTTACAATGAGCAGTTCTTC. This codes for CASSLGLVSRTYNEQFF.